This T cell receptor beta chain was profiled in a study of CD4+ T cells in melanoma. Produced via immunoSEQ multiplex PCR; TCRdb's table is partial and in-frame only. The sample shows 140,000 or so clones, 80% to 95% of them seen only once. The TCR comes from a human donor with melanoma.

The CDR3 loop reads CASRAGDKVYNSPLHF. CDR3 sequence (DNA): TGTGCCAGTAGGGCGGGAGACAAGGTCTACAATTCACCCCTCCACTTT. The chain recombines TRBV19 with TRBJ1-6; D is unresolved. The CDR3 covers 16 residues. Trimming took 6 bases from V and 7 from J, leaving 19 bases between them. CDR1 is LNHDA and CDR2 is SQIVND in the germline V gene (reference sequence).